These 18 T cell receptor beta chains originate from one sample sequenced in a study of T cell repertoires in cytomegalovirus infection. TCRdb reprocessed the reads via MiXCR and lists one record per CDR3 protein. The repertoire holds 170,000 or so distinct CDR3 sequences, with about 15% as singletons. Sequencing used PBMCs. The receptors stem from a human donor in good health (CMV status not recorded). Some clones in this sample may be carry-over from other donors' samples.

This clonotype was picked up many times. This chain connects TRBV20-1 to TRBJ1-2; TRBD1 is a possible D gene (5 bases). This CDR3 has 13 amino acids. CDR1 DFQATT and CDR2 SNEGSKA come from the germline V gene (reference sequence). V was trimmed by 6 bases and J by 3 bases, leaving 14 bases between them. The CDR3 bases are TGCAGTGCCCTAGACAGAGCCTACTATGGCTACACCTTC. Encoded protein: CSALDRAYYGYTF.

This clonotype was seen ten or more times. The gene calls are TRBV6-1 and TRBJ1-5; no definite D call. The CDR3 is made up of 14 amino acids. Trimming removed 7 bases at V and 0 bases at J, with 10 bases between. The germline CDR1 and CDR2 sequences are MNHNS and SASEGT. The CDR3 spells CASIPANSNQPQHF. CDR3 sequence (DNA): TGTGCCAGCATCCCCGCGAATAGCAATCAGCCCCAGCATTTT.

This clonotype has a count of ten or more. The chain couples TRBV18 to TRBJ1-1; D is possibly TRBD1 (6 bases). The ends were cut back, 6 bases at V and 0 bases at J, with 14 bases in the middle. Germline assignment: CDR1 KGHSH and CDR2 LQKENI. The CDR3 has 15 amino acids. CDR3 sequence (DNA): TGTGCCAGCTCCCAGAACAGGGTGATGAACACTGAAGCTTTCTTT. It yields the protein CASSQNRVMNTEAFF.

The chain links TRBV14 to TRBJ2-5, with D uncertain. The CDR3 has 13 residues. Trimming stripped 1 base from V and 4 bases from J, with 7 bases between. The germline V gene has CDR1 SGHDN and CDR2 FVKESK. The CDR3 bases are TGTGCCAGCAGCCAAGCATGGTCAGAGACCCAGTACTTC. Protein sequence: CASSQAWSETQYF.

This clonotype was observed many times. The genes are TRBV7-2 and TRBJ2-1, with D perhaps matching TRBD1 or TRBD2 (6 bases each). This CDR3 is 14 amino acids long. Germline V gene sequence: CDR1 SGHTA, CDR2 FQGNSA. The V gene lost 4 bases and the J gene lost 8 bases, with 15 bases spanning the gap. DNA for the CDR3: TGTGCCAGCAGCTGGAGGGGGACGACGGATGAGCAGTTCTTC. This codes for CASSWRGTTDEQFF.

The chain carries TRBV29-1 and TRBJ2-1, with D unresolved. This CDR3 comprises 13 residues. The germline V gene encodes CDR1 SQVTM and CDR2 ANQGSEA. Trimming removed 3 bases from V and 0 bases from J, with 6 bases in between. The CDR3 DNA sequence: TGCAGCGTTGACAGTAGCTCCTACAATGAGCAGTTCTTC. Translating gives CSVDSSSYNEQFF.

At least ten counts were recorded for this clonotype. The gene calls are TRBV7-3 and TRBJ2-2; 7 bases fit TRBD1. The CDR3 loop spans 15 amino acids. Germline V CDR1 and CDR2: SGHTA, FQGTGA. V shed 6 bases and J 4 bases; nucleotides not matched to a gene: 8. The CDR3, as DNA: TGTGCCAGCAGATCAGGGGGATATCCCACCGGGGAGCTGTTTTTT. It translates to CASRSGGYPTGELFF.

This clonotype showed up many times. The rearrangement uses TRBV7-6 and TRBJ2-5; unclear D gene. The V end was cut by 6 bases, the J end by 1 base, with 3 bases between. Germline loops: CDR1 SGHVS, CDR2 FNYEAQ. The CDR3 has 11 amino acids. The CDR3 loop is CASRVQETQYF. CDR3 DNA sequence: TGTGCCAGCAGGGTCCAAGAGACCCAGTACTTC. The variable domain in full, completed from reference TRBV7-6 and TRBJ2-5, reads GAGVSQSPRYKVTKRGQDVALRCDPISGHVSLYWYRQALGQGPEFLTYFNYEAQQDKSGLPNDRFSAERPEGSISTLTIQRTEQRDSAMYRCASRVQETQYFGPGTRLLVL.

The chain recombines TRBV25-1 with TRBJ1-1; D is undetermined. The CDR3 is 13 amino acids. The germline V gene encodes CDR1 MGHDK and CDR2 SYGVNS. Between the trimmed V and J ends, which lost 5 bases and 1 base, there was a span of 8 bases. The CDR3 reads CASSRPGNTEAFF. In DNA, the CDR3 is TGTGCCAGCAGTAGGCCCGGGAACACTGAAGCTTTCTTT. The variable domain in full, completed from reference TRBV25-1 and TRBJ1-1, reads EADIYQTPRYLVIGTGKKITLECSQTMGHDKMYWYQQDPGMELHLIHYSYGVNSTEKGDLSSESTVSRIRTEHFPLTLESARPSHTSQYLCASSRPGNTEAFFGQGTRLTVV.

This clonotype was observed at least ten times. CDR3 DNA sequence: TGCGCCAGCAGCTTGGCTGCGGGAGGGTACAATGAGCAGTTCTTC. It codes for CASSLAAGGYNEQFF. The V call is TRBV5-1, the J call TRBJ2-1, with 9 positions matching TRBD2. J lost 4 bases, V lost 0 bases, and 2 bases had no gene match. The CDR3 is 15 amino acids. Germline V gene data show CDR1 as SGHRS and CDR2 as YFSETQ.

As DNA, the CDR3 is TGTGCCACCAGTCGAGCGGGAGCGGCAAACACCGGGGAGCTGTTTTTT. Protein: CATSRAGAANTGELFF. This chain joins TRBV15 and TRBJ2-2; 8 nucleotides line up with TRBD2. V was pared by 6 bases and J by 2 bases, with 8 bases of the junction left unmatched. Germline V gives CDR1 LNHNV, CDR2 YYDKDF (reference sequence). The CDR3 totals 16 residues.

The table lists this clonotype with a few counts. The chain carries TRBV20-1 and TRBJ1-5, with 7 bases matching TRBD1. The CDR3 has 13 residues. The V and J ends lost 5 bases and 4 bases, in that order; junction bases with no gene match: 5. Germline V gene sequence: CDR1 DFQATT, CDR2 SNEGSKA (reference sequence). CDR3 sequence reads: CSALRGINQPQHF. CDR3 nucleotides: TGCAGTGCTCTCAGGGGGATAAATCAGCCCCAGCATTTT.

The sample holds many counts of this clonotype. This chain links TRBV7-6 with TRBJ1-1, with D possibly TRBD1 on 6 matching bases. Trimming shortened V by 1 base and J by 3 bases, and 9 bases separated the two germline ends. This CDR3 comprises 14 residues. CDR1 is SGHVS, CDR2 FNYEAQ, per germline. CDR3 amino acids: CASSLGGGDTEAFF. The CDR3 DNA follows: TGTGCCAGCAGCTTAGGGGGGGGCGACACTGAAGCTTTCTTT.

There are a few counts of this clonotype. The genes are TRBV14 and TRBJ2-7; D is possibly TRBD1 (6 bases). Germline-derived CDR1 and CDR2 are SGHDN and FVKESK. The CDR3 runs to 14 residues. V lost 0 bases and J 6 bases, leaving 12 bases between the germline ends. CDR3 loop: CASSQDRTVIEQYF. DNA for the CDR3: TGTGCCAGCAGCCAAGATCGGACAGTTATCGAGCAGTACTTC.

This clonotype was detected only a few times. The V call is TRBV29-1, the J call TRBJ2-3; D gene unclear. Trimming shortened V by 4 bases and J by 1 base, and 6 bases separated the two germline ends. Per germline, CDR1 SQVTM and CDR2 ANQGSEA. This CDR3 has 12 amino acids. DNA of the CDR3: TGCAGCGTTGTGGAAGGCACAGATACGCAGTATTTT. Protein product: CSVVEGTDTQYF.

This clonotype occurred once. In DNA, the CDR3 is TGCAGCGCTAGCGGATTACGCACAGATACGCAGTATTTT. Translating gives CSASGLRTDTQYF. The rearrangement joins TRBV29-1 to TRBJ2-3; 7 nucleotides line up with TRBD2. J gave up 1 base and V 7 bases, and 5 bases lay outside the gene matches. There are 13 residues in the CDR3. Looked up from germline, CDR1 is SQVTM and CDR2 is ANQGSEA.

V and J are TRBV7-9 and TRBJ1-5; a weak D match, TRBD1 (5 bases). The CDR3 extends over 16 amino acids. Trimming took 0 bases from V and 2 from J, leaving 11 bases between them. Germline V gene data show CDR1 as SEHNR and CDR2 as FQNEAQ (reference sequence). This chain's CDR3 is CASSLAPGNGNQPQHF. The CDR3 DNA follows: TGTGCCAGCAGCTTAGCGCCAGGGAACGGCAATCAGCCCCAGCATTTT.

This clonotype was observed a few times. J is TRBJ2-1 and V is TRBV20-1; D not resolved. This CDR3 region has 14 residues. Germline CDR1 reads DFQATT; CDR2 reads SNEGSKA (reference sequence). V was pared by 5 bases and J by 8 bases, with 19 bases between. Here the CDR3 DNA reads TGCAGTGCTCCCCCAGCGACCCTTCTGGATGAGCAGTTCTTC. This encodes CSAPPATLLDEQFF.